Following are 26 T cell receptor beta chains from one sample sequenced in a study of blood T cells in healthy people across ages. The use of a sample-barcoded 5' primer and a J-beta primer mix characterized a second PCR of roughly 7 to 12 cycles. TCRdb redid the calling of the 5' RACE reads with MiXCR, one entry per CDR3 protein. This table has just over 1 million distinct CDR3 sequences, 40% to 45% appearing once. What was sequenced was blood. Receptors were obtained from an older woman in good health.

This chain uses TRBV10-3 with TRBJ2-3, with 11 bases identical to TRBD2. CDR3 length equals 14 residues. From germline, CDR1 is ENHRY and CDR2 SYGVKD. V shed 9 bases and J 3 bases; nucleotides not matched to a gene: 5. The CDR3: CAIATSGITDTQYF. The CDR3, as DNA: TGTGCCATTGCGACTAGCGGGATAACAGATACGCAGTATTTT.

The rearrangement links TRBV14 to TRBJ2-1; D tentatively reads TRBD1 or TRBD2 (5 bases each). V was cut by 1 base and J by 0 bases, with 13 bases left in between. CDR1 SGHDN and CDR2 FVKESK come from the germline V gene. There are 17 residues in the CDR3. In DNA, the CDR3 is TGTGCCAGCAGCCAAGTCTGGGACCCTAGCTCCTACAATGAGCAGTTCTTC. Encoded protein: CASSQVWDPSSYNEQFF.

The chain employs TRBV11-2 and TRBJ1-5; a possible D gene is TRBD1 (5 bases). Germline loops: CDR1 SGHAT, CDR2 FQNNGV. Trimming removed 3 bases at V and 15 bases at J, with 15 bases between. The length of the CDR3 is 12 residues. The CDR3 DNA follows: TGTGCCAGCAGCTTCTCTGGGGGGGATCGGCATTTT. It translates to CASSFSGGDRHF. The whole variable domain, remainder taken from reference TRBV11-2 and TRBJ1-5, is EAGVAQSPRYKIIEKRQSVAFWCNPISGHATLYWYQQILGQGPKLLIQFQNNGVVDDSQLPKDRFSAERLKGVDSTLKIQPAKLEDSAVYLCASSFSGGDRHFGDGTRLSIL.

This clonotype was observed a single time. The V gene is TRBV20-1, the J gene TRBJ2-5, with 7 bases lining up with TRBD2. Germline values: CDR1 DFQATT, CDR2 SNEGSKA (reference sequence). The CDR3 extends over 14 amino acids. Unmatched junction bases numbered 6, after V lost 5 bases and J lost 0 bases. The CDR3 DNA follows: TGCAGTGCTGGCCGGGACTACTACCAAGAGACCCAGTACTTC. Its translation is CSAGRDYYQETQYF.

The chain uses TRBV11-3 and TRBJ2-4, with D unclear. CDR3 length: 13 amino acids. Deletions cut 0 bases from V and 4 bases from J, with 4 bases between. Germline CDR1 and CDR2: SGHNT and YENEEA. CDR3 DNA: TGTGCCAGCAGCTTAGACGCGAAAAACATTCAGTACTTC. Amino acid sequence: CASSLDAKNIQYF.

The chain combines TRBV21-1 with TRBJ2-2; TRBD1 was called by the table and not checked on the DNA. TRBV21-1 is a pseudogene locus. The CDR3 has 14 amino acids. CDR3 bases: TGTGCCAGCAGCAAAAGGACAGTCACCGGGGAGCTGTTTTTT. Amino acid sequence: CASSKRTVTGELFF.

The rearrangement links TRBV12-3 or TRBV12-4 to TRBJ1-5; 9 bases align to TRBD1. J lost 7 bases, V lost 0 bases, and 7 bases had no gene match. There are 16 residues in the CDR3. In DNA, the CDR3 is TGTGCCAGCAGTTTAGCCCAAACAGGGGGCCGCCAGCCCCAGCATTTT. Protein: CASSLAQTGGRQPQHF.

The gene calls are TRBV6-1 and TRBJ2-7; D perhaps matches TRBD2 (5 bases). The V end lost 6 bases, the J end lost 2 bases, and 14 bases lay between the germline ends. Per germline, CDR1 MNHNS and CDR2 SASEGT. The CDR3 length is 14 residues. The CDR3 spells CASRGSGAPYEQYF. The CDR3 DNA is TGTGCCAGCAGGGGGAGCGGAGCCCCCTACGAGCAGTACTTC.

This clonotype turned up a few times. The CDR3 region is CASSVTGDAGYTF. The CDR3 coding sequence is TGTGCCAGCAGTGTAACGGGGGACGCTGGCTACACCTTC. The chain carries TRBV12-3 or TRBV12-4 and TRBJ1-2, with D possibly matching TRBD1 (5 bases). The CDR3 is made up of 13 amino acids. The V end was cut by 5 bases, the J end by 7 bases, with 14 bases between.

The genes are TRBV29-1 and TRBJ2-7, with D possibly matching TRBD1 (6 bases). The germline V and J ends were trimmed by 6 bases and 2 bases, with 8 bases remaining between them. CDR1 SQVTM and CDR2 ANQGSEA come from the germline V gene. This CDR3 is built from 11 residues. The CDR3 DNA reads as TGCAGCGTGGGGGCTACCTACGAGCAGTACTTC. Residues: CSVGATYEQYF.

The chain is built from TRBV7-8 and TRBJ1-2, with a tentative D call TRBD1 (5 bases). The CDR3 runs to 14 residues. V was shortened by 3 bases and J by 3 bases, with 11 bases between the two germline ends. Per germline, CDR1 SGHVS and CDR2 FQNEAQ. CDR3 residues: CASSFTDSDYGYTF. In DNA, the CDR3 is TGTGCCAGCAGCTTTACTGACAGTGACTATGGCTACACCTTC.

V usage is TRBV2 and J usage is TRBJ2-3; TRBD2 might be the D (5 bases). V lost 6 bases and J 4 bases, leaving 11 bases between the germline ends. In germline, CDR1 is SNHLY, CDR2 FYNNEI. The CDR3 has 13 amino acids. Written as DNA, the CDR3 is TGTGCCAGCAGGAGCGGTAGCGCAGATACGCAGTATTTT. It specifies CASRSGSADTQYF.

This clonotype was detected only a few times. In nucleotides, the CDR3 is TGTGCCAGCAGTACCACTAGCGGGATGGCGAGAGATACGCAGTATTTT. It is translated as CASSTTSGMARDTQYF. V and J are TRBV12-3 or TRBV12-4 and TRBJ2-3, with TRBD2 matching 10 bases. The CDR3 runs to 16 residues. V gave up 5 bases and J gave up 5 bases; unmatched junction bases: 10.

The chain employs TRBV5-1 and TRBJ2-7; 11 positions match TRBD2. CDR1 is SGHRS, CDR2 YFSETQ, per germline. V lost 4 bases and J lost 6; bases outside the gene matches: 3. The CDR3 has 13 residues. The CDR3 protein is CASSGGTSGEQYF. DNA of the CDR3: TGCGCCAGCAGCGGGGGGACTAGCGGCGAGCAGTACTTC. Supplemented by reference TRBV5-1 and TRBJ2-7, the full variable domain reads KAGVTQTPRYLIKTRGQQVTLSCSPISGHRSVSWYQQTPGQGLQFLFEYFSETQRNKGNFPGRFSGRQFSNSRSEMNVSTLELGDSALYLCASSGGTSGEQYFGPGTRLTVT.

This clonotype was observed a few times. The V gene is TRBV20-1, the J gene TRBJ2-5; TRBD2 matches 8 bases. Matching the DNA end better, TRBJ2-7 makes the J call doubtful. Looked up from germline, CDR1 is DFQATT and CDR2 is SNEGSKA (reference sequence). The CDR3 covers 15 residues. CDR3 DNA sequence: TGCAGTGTTCCCCACCCAGCGGGAGATAAATTCGAGCAGTACTTC. Its protein product is CSVPHPAGDKFEQYF.

The chain links TRBV12-3 or TRBV12-4 to TRBJ2-7; D not resolved. This CDR3 comprises 13 residues. The germline V and J ends were trimmed by 5 bases and 7 bases, with 15 bases remaining between them. CDR3 amino acids: CASSPPIANEQYF. CDR3 DNA: TGTGCCAGCAGTCCTCCTATAGCAAATGAGCAGTACTTC.

The gene calls are TRBV20-1 and TRBJ2-1; no clear D. CDR3 length equals 14 residues. The germline V and J ends were trimmed by 3 bases and 7 bases, with 16 bases remaining between them. The V gene's germline CDR1 is DFQATT and CDR2 SNEGSKA (reference sequence). The CDR3 loop reads CSARQAPPGNEQFF. The CDR3, as DNA: TGCAGTGCTAGGCAGGCCCCTCCCGGAAATGAGCAGTTCTTC.

This clonotype occurred a few times. The V gene is TRBV6-2 or TRBV6-3, the J gene TRBJ2-7; 7 nucleotides agree with TRBD1. The CDR3 is made up of 16 amino acids. J lost 0 bases, V lost 0 bases, and 5 bases had no gene match. Germline CDR1 reads MNHEY; CDR2 reads SVGEGT. The CDR3 DNA follows: TGTGCCAGCAGTTACTCGAGACAGGGCCACTCCTACGAGCAGTACTTC. It codes for CASSYSRQGHSYEQYF.

This sequence joins TRBV5-1 and TRBJ2-4; 7 nucleotides match TRBD1. The end of the DNA fits TRBJ2-7 better, so the J call may be wrong. Looked up from germline, CDR1 is SGHRS and CDR2 is YFSETQ. This CDR3 region has 13 residues. This CDR3 reads CASRTGVAYEQYF. The DNA for the CDR3 is TGCGCCAGCAGAACAGGGGTTGCTTACGAGCAGTACTTC.

The V gene is TRBV3-1, the J gene TRBJ2-7; D may be TRBD1 or TRBD2 (6 bases each). Trimming left V 1 base short and J 4 bases short, with 17 bases between. The CDR3 consists of 16 residues. Germline V gene lookup returns CDR1 LGHDT and CDR2 YNNKEL (reference sequence). This CDR3 reads CASSQGAQTGRYEQYF. CDR3 in DNA: TGTGCCAGCAGCCAAGGGGCCCAAACAGGGAGGTACGAGCAGTACTTC.

This clonotype has only a few counts. The chain recombines TRBV29-1 with TRBJ2-7; a weak D match, TRBD1 (6 bases). V dropped 5 bases and J dropped 0 bases, with 8 bases sitting between them. Germline V CDR1 and CDR2: SQVTM, ANQGSEA. The CDR3 totals 12 residues. This chain's CDR3 is CSVRQDSYEQYF. The CDR3 DNA reads as TGCAGCGTTCGACAGGACTCCTACGAGCAGTACTTC.

This clonotype was observed a handful of times. The V gene is TRBV29-1, the J gene TRBJ2-3, with D possibly matching TRBD2 (6 bases). Germline assignment: CDR1 SQVTM and CDR2 ANQGSEA. The ends were cut back, 7 bases at V and 0 bases at J, with 11 bases in the middle. CDR3 length: 13 amino acids. The CDR3 nucleotides are TGCAGCGGGGCGGGAACTAGCACAGATACGCAGTATTTT. Translating it yields CSGAGTSTDTQYF.

This clonotype was seen only a few times. The rearrangement joins TRBV2 to TRBJ1-5, with TRBD1 matching 9 bases. Germline CDR1 is SNHLY and CDR2 is FYNNEI. V shed 5 bases and J 6 bases; nucleotides not matched to a gene: 5. CDR3 length equals 14 residues. The CDR3 protein is CASSSGQGFQPQHF. The CDR3 DNA is TGTGCCAGCAGTAGTGGACAGGGGTTTCAGCCCCAGCATTTT.

Written as DNA, the CDR3 is TGCAGTGCTAGACCGGACAGGGGTTGGGACGGCAATCAGCCCCAGCATTTT. Its protein is CSARPDRGWDGNQPQHF. This chain uses TRBV20-1 with TRBJ1-5; 9 nucleotides line up with TRBD1. This CDR3 comprises 17 residues. Trimming took 2 bases from V and 2 from J; bases not matched to a gene: 10. CDR1 is DFQATT and CDR2 is SNEGSKA in the germline V gene (reference sequence).

CDR3 nucleotides: TGCAGTGCTATACCACGGACTACCTACAATGAGCAGTACTTC. Amino acids: CSAIPRTTYNEQYF. The chain combines TRBV20-1 with TRBJ2-1; TRBD2 is a possible D gene (6 bases). The J call could be wrong; TRBJ2-7 is a better fit for the DNA end. This CDR3 has 14 amino acids. Per the germline V gene, CDR1 is DFQATT and CDR2 is SNEGSKA (reference sequence).

V is TRBV20-1 and J is TRBJ1-5, with D uncertain. This CDR3 contains 15 residues. V lost 5 bases and J 2 bases, leaving 16 bases between the germline ends. Germline CDR1 and CDR2: DFQATT and SNEGSKA (reference sequence). CDR3 loop: CSASISSAGNQPQHF. In nucleotides, the CDR3 is TGCAGTGCTTCAATCAGTTCAGCCGGCAATCAGCCCCAGCATTTT.